Presented here are 2 T cell receptor beta chains from one specimen sequenced in a study of cytomegalovirus exposure and HLA in healthy donors (TCRdb year 2017). The library was built by means of the immunoSEQ multiplex PCR assay. A mixture of 60 forward primers for TCR Vbeta segments and 13 reverse primers for TCR Jbeta segments was used in the multiplex PCR. What TCRdb holds here is the immuneACCESS table cut down to in-frame rearrangements. Part of the clones is not present; checked against another copy, under half of the missing clones reflect an unresolved V gene, and the others are unexplained. Across this sample there are 70,000 to 80,000 clones, with approximately 80% seen only once. The ten top clones hold 8% to 9% of the sample. The sequenced sample consisted of PBMCs. Source of these receptors: a woman aged 40 to 50 in good health and CMV-seropositive.

The rearrangement uses TRBV6-1 and TRBJ1-5; D gene unclear. Germline V gene data show CDR1 as MNHNS and CDR2 as SASEGT. The CDR3 length is 15 residues. Trimming stripped 6 bases from V and 0 bases from J, with 12 bases between. The CDR3 is CASRRETPSNQPQHF. The CDR3, as DNA: TGTGCCAGCAGACGGGAGACTCCTAGCAATCAGCCCCAGCATTTT.

The rearrangement joins TRBV7-9 to TRBJ2-1; TRBD1 might be the D (5 bases). The germline V gene has CDR1 SEHNR and CDR2 FQNEAQ (reference sequence). The CDR3 is made up of 15 amino acids. V dropped 5 bases and J dropped 2 bases, with 13 bases sitting between them. The CDR3 spells CASSPAGSAYNEQFF. CDR3 sequence (DNA): TGTGCCAGCAGCCCGGCAGGGTCGGCCTACAATGAGCAGTTCTTC.